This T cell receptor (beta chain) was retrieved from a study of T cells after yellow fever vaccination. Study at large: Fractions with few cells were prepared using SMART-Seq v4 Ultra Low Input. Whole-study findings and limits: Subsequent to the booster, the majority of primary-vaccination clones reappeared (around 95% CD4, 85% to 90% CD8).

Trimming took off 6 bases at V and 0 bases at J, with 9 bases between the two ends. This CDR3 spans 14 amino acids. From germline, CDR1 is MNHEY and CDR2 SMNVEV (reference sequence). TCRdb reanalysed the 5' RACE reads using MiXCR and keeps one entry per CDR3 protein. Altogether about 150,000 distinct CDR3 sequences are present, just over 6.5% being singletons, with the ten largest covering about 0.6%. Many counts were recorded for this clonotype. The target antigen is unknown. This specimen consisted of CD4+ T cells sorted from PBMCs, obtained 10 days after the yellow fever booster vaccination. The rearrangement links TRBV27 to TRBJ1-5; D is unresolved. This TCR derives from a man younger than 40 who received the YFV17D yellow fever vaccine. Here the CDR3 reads CASSKSYSNQPQHF. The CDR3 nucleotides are TGTGCCAGCAGCAAGTCTTATAGCAATCAGCCCCAGCATTTT.